Listed here are 22 T cell receptor beta chains from one sample, sequenced in a study of T-cell memory formation after mild COVID-19. Via MiXCR, TCRdb re-called the 5' RACE reads, giving one row per CDR3 protein. The sample records 380,000 or so distinct CDR3 sequences, roughly an eighth being singletons. The source material was PBMCs or a T cell subset sorted from them (not recorded which). The origin of the receptors is a man aged 18 to 35 who had mild COVID-19 (a few samples of this study predate the infection). Cell type and time point are not known.

This clonotype was seen at least ten times. The rearrangement links TRBV6-5 to TRBJ2-3; 8 bases are a match to TRBD2. This CDR3 has 13 residues. Germline CDR1 MNHEY, CDR2 SVGAGI. V was pared by 6 bases and J by 3 bases, with 2 bases of the junction left unmatched. The CDR3 region has the DNA TGTGCCAGCAGGGGACTAGAGACAGATACGCAGTATTTT. Protein: CASRGLETDTQYF.

This clonotype was seen a handful of times. The chain uses TRBV27 and TRBJ1-2, with D possibly TRBD1 on 6 matching bases. The CDR3 runs to 13 residues. In germline, CDR1 is MNHEY, CDR2 SMNVEV (reference sequence). V gave up 5 bases and J gave up 5 bases, with 12 bases separating them. CDR3 DNA: TGTGCCAGCAGTCATACCCAGGGGTATGGCTACACCTTC. This translates into CASSHTQGYGYTF.

This clonotype was seen ten or more times. This rearrangement joins TRBV3-1 to TRBJ2-2; D unclear. The CDR3 sequence is 16 residues long. Trimming cost V 5 bases and J 0 bases, with 13 bases left between them. Germline V CDR1 and CDR2: LGHDT, YNNKEL (reference sequence). This CDR3 reads CASSSIGSSNTGELFF. For the CDR3, the DNA is TGTGCCAGCAGCTCTATAGGGTCTTCGAACACCGGGGAGCTGTTTTTT.

V usage is TRBV12-3 or TRBV12-4 and J usage is TRBJ2-6; 7 positions match TRBD1. The CDR3 is 17 residues long. After removal of 8 bases from V and 0 bases from J, the junction contained 10 bases not matched to a gene. For the CDR3, the DNA is TGTGCCAGCCATCCGGGACAGCACATCTCTGGGGCCAACGTCCTGACTTTC. As protein: CASHPGQHISGANVLTF.

The table lists this clonotype with a few counts. The chain combines TRBV7-8 with TRBJ2-7; 8 bases align to TRBD1. The V gene end was trimmed by 5 bases and the J gene end by 0 bases; junction bases not matched to a gene: 6. Germline lookup yields CDR1 SGHVS and CDR2 FQNEAQ. CDR3 length equals 15 residues. CDR3 DNA sequence: TGTGCCAGCAGCCCGTGGACAGGGCGCTCCTACGAGCAGTACTTC. This sequence encodes CASSPWTGRSYEQYF.

The rearrangement joins TRBV7-9 to TRBJ2-6; no firm D call. Germline CDR1 is SEHNR and CDR2 is FQNEAQ (reference sequence). The CDR3 runs 15 residues. V was pared by 5 bases and J by 0 bases, with 8 bases between. The CDR3 reads CASSARVSGANVLTF. The DNA for the CDR3 is TGTGCCAGCAGCGCCCGGGTCTCTGGGGCCAACGTCCTGACTTTC.

There are many counts of this clonotype. The chain couples TRBV11-2 to TRBJ2-3; no firm D call. V was pared by 5 bases and J by 0 bases, with 12 bases between. Looked up from germline, CDR1 is SGHAT and CDR2 is FQNNGV. CDR3 size: 15 residues. The CDR3 sequence is CASSRGPPSTDTQYF. The CDR3 DNA follows: TGTGCCAGCAGCAGAGGCCCCCCTAGCACAGATACGCAGTATTTT. Looking up the rest from reference TRBV11-2 and TRBJ2-3 gives the full variable domain: EAGVAQSPRYKIIEKRQSVAFWCNPISGHATLYWYQQILGQGPKLLIQFQNNGVVDDSQLPKDRFSAERLKGVDSTLKIQPAKLEDSAVYLCASSRGPPSTDTQYFGPGTRLTVL.

This clonotype was counted only a few times. V usage is TRBV6-6 and J usage is TRBJ2-4; TRBD1 aligns across 9 bases. The CDR3 has 16 amino acids. The V gene's germline CDR1 is MNHNY and CDR2 SVGAGI (reference sequence). V gave up 4 bases and J gave up 2 bases; unmatched junction bases: 6. The CDR3 nucleotides are TGTGCCAGCAGTTCAGGACAGGGGTATACCAAAAACATTCAGTACTTC. Translated: CASSSGQGYTKNIQYF.

The table lists this clonotype with many counts. The rearrangement uses TRBV7-6 and TRBJ2-2; 9 bases are a match to TRBD1. Germline trimming cut 3 bases from V and 5 bases from J; bases unmatched to any gene: 1. Germline V lookup: CDR1 SGHVS, CDR2 FNYEAQ. The CDR3 is made up of 14 amino acids. This CDR3 is CASSLTGGTGELFF. DNA for the CDR3: TGTGCCAGCAGCTTGACAGGGGGGACCGGGGAGCTGTTTTTT.

The CDR3, as DNA: TGTGCCAGCAGCCCGGTAATGGGTGCTGGGGCCAACGTCCTGACTTTC. Its protein is CASSPVMGAGANVLTF. The chain uses TRBV7-9 and TRBJ2-6; no definite D call. This CDR3 has 16 amino acids. Germline CDR1 reads SEHNR; CDR2 reads FQNEAQ (reference sequence). Trimming shortened V by 5 bases and J by 2 bases, and 13 bases separated the two germline ends.

The chain carries TRBV27 and TRBJ2-1; D not certain. Trimming pared 6 bases from V and 2 bases from J, leaving 8 bases between. This CDR3 is 13 amino acids long. Germline V CDR1 and CDR2: MNHEY, SMNVEV (reference sequence). The CDR3 sequence: CASSISPYNEQFF. In DNA, the CDR3 is TGTGCCAGCAGCATAAGTCCCTACAATGAGCAGTTCTTC.

There are many counts of this clonotype. The chain combines TRBV6-1 with TRBJ2-5; 11 bases align to TRBD2. The germline V gene encodes CDR1 MNHNS and CDR2 SASEGT. V gave up 2 bases and J gave up 4 bases; unmatched junction bases: 3. The CDR3 is 15 amino acids. The CDR3 sequence is CASSELAGGPETQYF. CDR3 coding DNA: TGTGCCAGCAGTGAATTAGCGGGGGGGCCAGAGACCCAGTACTTC.

This chain connects TRBV27 to TRBJ1-1, with D possibly being TRBD1 (5 bases). V lost 5 bases, J lost 6 bases, and 13 bases lay in between. This CDR3 spans 13 amino acids. In germline, CDR1 is MNHEY, CDR2 SMNVEV (reference sequence). CDR3 in DNA: TGTGCCAGCAGTCTGGCAGGGTATTCTGAAGCTTTCTTT. It specifies CASSLAGYSEAFF.

This clonotype was found a few times. The rearrangement uses TRBV6-5 and TRBJ1-1; the D is unclear. This CDR3 comprises 13 residues. CDR1 and CDR2 from the germline V gene are MNHEY and SVGAGI. Trimming took off 5 bases at V and 1 base at J, with 8 bases between the two ends. The CDR3 spells CASSLKWNTEAFF. The CDR3, as DNA: TGTGCCAGCAGTCTCAAGTGGAACACTGAAGCTTTCTTT.

This clonotype has a handful of counts. The rearrangement links TRBV4-3 to TRBJ1-2, with D possibly being TRBD1 (5 bases). This CDR3 is 15 amino acids long. Trimming shortened V by 4 bases and J by 6 bases, and 18 bases separated the two germline ends. Germline-derived CDR1 and CDR2 are LGHNA and YSLEER. CDR3 DNA: TGCGCCAGCAGCCCGATAGGGGAGACTTCGGATGGCTACACCTTC. Amino acids: CASSPIGETSDGYTF.

CDR3 amino acids: CASTPRGTRIHEQYF. The CDR3 DNA reads TGTGCCAGCACTCCCAGGGGGACACGGATCCACGAGCAGTACTTC. The chain employs TRBV11-2 and TRBJ2-7; TRBD1 matches 7 bases. V dropped 7 bases and J dropped 5; count of bases not matched to a gene: 14. Per the germline V gene, CDR1 is SGHAT and CDR2 is FQNNGV. The CDR3 is 15 residues long.

This clonotype was counted only a few times. CDR3 loop: CASSQDENRGNTIYF. As DNA, the CDR3 is TGTGCCAGCAGCCAGGACGAAAACAGGGGAAACACCATATATTTT. The V call is TRBV3-1, the J call TRBJ1-3; D is possibly TRBD1 (5 bases). Germline V CDR1 and CDR2: LGHDT, YNNKEL (reference sequence). The CDR3 totals 15 residues. The V and J ends lost 3 bases and 4 bases respectively, with 13 bases between them.

This sequence joins TRBV19 and TRBJ2-2, with 8 positions matching TRBD2. The germline V gene has CDR1 LNHDA and CDR2 SQIVND (reference sequence). This CDR3 region has 18 residues. The junction had 13 bases not matched to a gene; V was cut back by 4 bases and J by 3 bases. The chain's CDR3 is CASSTQFSGGAYTGELFF. The CDR3 bases are TGTGCCAGTAGTACTCAGTTCAGCGGGGGAGCCTACACCGGGGAGCTGTTTTTT.

This chain connects TRBV7-2 to TRBJ2-7, with TRBD2 matching 9 bases. Germline V gene lookup returns CDR1 SGHTA and CDR2 FQGNSA. The CDR3 consists of 16 residues. Trimming took 5 bases from V and 1 from J; bases not matched to a gene: 9. In nucleotides, the CDR3 is TGTGCCAGCAGCACAAGCGGGGGGCTCACTTCCTACGAGCAGTACTTC. Amino acids: CASSTSGGLTSYEQYF.

CDR3: CASRKTATDTQYF. Written as DNA, the CDR3 is TGTGCCAGCAGAAAGACTGCCACAGATACGCAGTATTTT. V is TRBV28 and J is TRBJ2-3; D is unresolved. This CDR3 has 13 amino acids. CDR1 MDHEN and CDR2 SYDVKM come from the germline V gene. V was cut by 6 bases and J by 2 bases, with 9 bases left in between.

This chain joins TRBV7-2 and TRBJ2-2, with D uncertain. V gave up 2 bases and J gave up 0 bases, with 7 bases separating them. There are 15 residues in the CDR3. From germline, CDR1 is SGHTA and CDR2 FQGNSA. The CDR3 loop reads CASSLTTANTGELFF. In nucleotides, the CDR3 is TGTGCCAGCAGCTTAACCACGGCGAACACCGGGGAGCTGTTTTTT.

This clonotype has a handful of counts. The CDR3 region is CATERETEAFF. CDR3 coding DNA: TGTGCCACCGAGCGGGAAACTGAAGCTTTCTTT. The chain is built from TRBV2 and TRBJ1-1, with unresolved D. The CDR3 length is 11 residues. Germline V gene lookup returns CDR1 SNHLY and CDR2 FYNNEI. The V end was cut by 10 bases, the J end by 5 bases, with 11 bases between.